These 14 T cell receptor beta chains were sequenced from one sample in a study of T cells in Graves' hyperthyroidism and ophthalmopathy. The investigators amplified TCR beta CDR3 regions from RNA transcripts. The HTBI set primed first-round TCR CDR3 RT-PCR. TCRdb reanalysed the multiplex PCR reads using MiXCR and keeps one entry per CDR3 protein. The sample gives 250,000 or so distinct CDR3 sequences, about 14% of which show up once; 10% to 15% is in the top ten. The sample comprised blood. The receptor source for this set is a woman in her thirties or forties with Graves' hyperthyroidism that later progressed to Graves' ophthalmopathy.

This clonotype was seen repeatedly, ten times or more. The chain uses TRBV28 and TRBJ2-1; 9 nucleotides align to TRBD2. J gave up 0 bases and V 3 bases, and 6 bases lay outside the gene matches. Per the germline V gene, CDR1 is MDHEN and CDR2 is SYDVKM. This CDR3 is built from 17 residues. CDR3 sequence reads: CASSFSYSGGSYNEQFF. The CDR3 DNA is TGTGCCAGCAGTTTCTCGTATAGCGGGGGCTCCTACAATGAGCAGTTCTTC.

This clonotype was detected many times. The V gene is TRBV9, the J gene TRBJ2-1; D possibly corresponds to TRBD2 (6 bases). The germline V gene encodes CDR1 SGDLS and CDR2 YYNGEE. Between the trimmed V and J ends, which lost 1 base and 4 bases, there was a span of 12 bases. This CDR3 spans 15 amino acids. The DNA of the CDR3 is TGTGCCAGCAGCGTAATCGGGAGCGCTTACAATGAGCAGTTCTTC. Its protein is CASSVIGSAYNEQFF.

This clonotype was recorded a few times. The chain is built from TRBV30 and TRBJ1-3; D is ambiguous. CDR3 length: 16 residues. Trimming took off 1 base at V and 2 bases at J, with 15 bases between the two ends. Germline assignment: CDR1 GTSNPN and CDR2 SVGIG (reference sequence). The DNA of the CDR3 is TGTGCCTGGAGTGGTGGGTGGGGATGGACTGGAAACACCATATATTTT. Residues: CAWSGGWGWTGNTIYF.

This CDR3 is CATSDAYGQYNEQFF. The CDR3 DNA reads as TGTGCCACCAGTGATGCCTACGGACAATACAATGAGCAGTTCTTC. The rearrangement joins TRBV24-1 to TRBJ2-1; a possible D gene is TRBD1 (5 bases). From germline, CDR1 is KGHDR and CDR2 SFDVKD. V gave up 3 bases and J gave up 4 bases, with 12 bases separating them. This CDR3 has 15 amino acids.

This clonotype was counted at least ten times. The chain recombines TRBV2 with TRBJ2-1, with TRBD2 matching over 12 bases. CDR3 size: 15 residues. V gave up 7 bases and J gave up 10 bases; unmatched junction bases: 11. Per the germline V gene, CDR1 is SNHLY and CDR2 is FYNNEI. In DNA, the CDR3 is TGTGCCAGCAAATTAGGACTAGCGGGGCCATACGAGCAGTTCTTC. It codes for CASKLGLAGPYEQFF.

This clonotype has at least ten counts. This rearrangement joins TRBV5-1 to TRBJ1-6; D gene ambiguous. The CDR3 spans 16 residues. Germline-derived CDR1 and CDR2 are SGHRS and YFSETQ. V lost 0 bases and J 0 bases, leaving 7 bases between the germline ends. In DNA form, the CDR3 reads TGCGCCAGCAGCTTGGGAAGTAGCTCCTATAATTCACCCCTCCACTTT. Translated: CASSLGSSSYNSPLHF.

The sample holds many counts of this clonotype. The chain employs TRBV11-2 and TRBJ2-1; 7 bases agree with TRBD2. The J segment lost 8 bases and the V segment lost 6 bases, leaving 10 bases of the junction unmatched. CDR3 size: 14 residues. Germline V gene data show CDR1 as SGHAT and CDR2 as FQNNGV. The CDR3 DNA reads TGTGCCAGCAGTCGACAGCGGGAAGGCTATGAGCAGTTCTTC. This encodes CASSRQREGYEQFF.

In its sample, this clonotype was seen once. The chain joins TRBV11-2 to TRBJ1-4; the D gene is possibly TRBD1 (6 bases). CDR3 length: 17 amino acids. Trimming pared 5 bases from V and 6 bases from J, leaving 22 bases between. Germline values: CDR1 SGHAT, CDR2 FQNNGV. The CDR3 region has the DNA TGTGCCAGCAGCGTCAAAGGGCGGGGGCCCTTCTATGAAAAACTGTTTTTT. It is translated as CASSVKGRGPFYEKLFF.

This clonotype was recorded at least ten times. The chain recombines TRBV11-2 with TRBJ2-2, with D possibly being TRBD2 (7 bases). Trimming stripped 3 bases from V and 6 bases from J, with 11 bases between. This CDR3 comprises 14 residues. CDR1 is SGHAT, CDR2 FQNNGV, per germline. CDR3 in amino acids: CASSFGGRAGELFF. The CDR3, as DNA: TGTGCCAGCAGCTTCGGGGGGCGGGCCGGGGAGCTGTTTTTT. Together with reference TRBV11-2 and TRBJ2-2, the CDR3 gives the full variable domain: EAGVAQSPRYKIIEKRQSVAFWCNPISGHATLYWYQQILGQGPKLLIQFQNNGVVDDSQLPKDRFSAERLKGVDSTLKIQPAKLEDSAVYLCASSFGGRAGELFFGEGSRLTVL.

Concerning this clonotype itself: A read error may explain this, as a much larger clone is one base away. V and J are TRBV10-3 and TRBJ1-1; D might be TRBD1 (6 bases). The CDR3 is 12 amino acids. Trimming removed 8 bases at V and 5 bases at J, with 12 bases between. Per germline, CDR1 ENHRY and CDR2 SYGVKD. In DNA form, the CDR3 reads TGTGCCATCGGTGGAGGGGGTACTGAAGCTTTCTTT. It specifies CAIGGGGTEAFF.

This clonotype was recorded many times. V and J are TRBV27 and TRBJ2-1; 7 nucleotides agree with TRBD2. Germline CDR1 MNHEY, CDR2 SMNVEV (reference sequence). The CDR3 totals 15 residues. V gave up 4 bases and J gave up 5 bases; unmatched junction bases: 8. The chain's CDR3 is CASSSRGTINNEQFF. The CDR3, as DNA: TGTGCCAGCAGTTCGCGGGGGACGATAAACAATGAGCAGTTCTTC.

The table lists this clonotype with many counts. The genes are TRBV4-2 and TRBJ2-2; 8 nucleotides align to TRBD1. In germline, CDR1 is LGHNA, CDR2 YNFKEQ. The ends lost 4 bases at V and 1 base at J; junction bases unmatched: 11. The CDR3 is made up of 18 amino acids. Written as DNA, the CDR3 is TGTGCCAGCAGCCCCCGTTTTCTGGACAGGGTGAACACCGGGGAGCTGTTTTTT. Its protein product is CASSPRFLDRVNTGELFF.

This clonotype was seen ten or more times. The DNA for the CDR3 is TGCAGTACAGGGAGCCCCAATCAGCCCCAGCATTTT. Protein: CSTGSPNQPQHF. The rearrangement joins TRBV20-1 to TRBJ1-5, with a weak D call TRBD1 (6 bases). The CDR3 sequence is 12 residues long. Germline V CDR1 and CDR2: DFQATT, SNEGSKA (reference sequence). Deletions cut 8 bases from V and 3 bases from J, with 11 bases between.

This sequence joins TRBV5-1 and TRBJ2-7, with a possible D match to TRBD1 (8 bases). Between the trimmed V and J ends, which lost 3 bases and 4 bases, there was a span of 17 bases. Germline V lookup: CDR1 SGHRS, CDR2 YFSETQ. The CDR3 has 15 residues. The CDR3 reads CASSYYRGGFYEQYF. CDR3 nucleotide sequence: TGCGCCAGCAGCTACTACAGGGGGGGGTTTTACGAGCAGTACTTC.